The T cell receptor (beta chain) under discussion was sequenced for a study of tumor and adjacent non-tumor tissue in lung cancer. Whole-study findings and limits: Tumor repertoires had a smaller top 100 clone share than normal lung.

A modified ARM-PCR protocol with three rounds of nested PCR amplified TCRbeta. MiXCR, run by TCRdb on the multiplex PCR reads, gives a single entry per CDR3 protein. The data show 85,000 to 130,000 distinct CDR3 sequences, with 50% to 70% seen just once and less than 20% held by the top ten. This sample's RNA came from whole unsorted tissue. The normal lung tissue was taken more than 3 cm from the tumor edge. Worth noting for this clonotype: The antigen is not known. With a much larger clone just one base away, this may be a read error.

V gave up 4 bases and J gave up 7 bases; unmatched junction bases: 9. Germline CDR1 is SGHNT and CDR2 is YYREEE (reference sequence). The CDR3 is 17 amino acids. The sample was distant non-tumor lung tissue. The V call is TRBV5-4, the J call TRBJ2-1; 15 nucleotides line up with TRBD2. The receptor's source is a man aged 25-40 years with non-small cell lung cancer. CDR3 in amino acids: CASSPEWTSGRVNEQFF. The CDR3 region has the DNA TGTGCCAGCAGCCCGGAGTGGACTAGCGGGAGGGTAAATGAGCAGTTCTTC.